The rows below give T cell receptor beta chains drawn from one sample of a study of T cells in localized non-small cell lung cancer. Clones were sequenced by immunoSEQ multiplex PCR, and TCRdb holds only the in-frame ones, with some missing. The table includes roughly 89,000 clones, under 95% detected once. The sample in question was PBMCs, obtained before any cancer treatment. These receptors were obtained from a woman between 35 and 75 years old with stage II squamous cell lung carcinoma. The CDR3 runs from the conserved cysteine through the conserved F or W. The D gene is left open where the match is weak. Size is stated for part of the rows, as once, few or many counts, or as a class when the clone is expanded.

size: .; D: .; J: TRBJ2-2; V: TRBV5-6; CDR3: CASNTLRASGTGELFF; DNA: TGTGCCAGCAACACCCTTCGGGCTTCGGGGACCGGGGAGCTGTTTTTT
size: .; D: TRBD1; J: TRBJ1-1; V: TRBV6-1; CDR3: CASSELGGRTEAFF; DNA: TGTGCCAGCAGTGAACTAGGGGGCCGCACTGAAGCTTTCTTT
size: .; D: .; J: TRBJ1-3; V: TRBV16; CDR3: CASSPRGGGSGNTIYF; DNA: TGTGCCAGCAGCCCTCGGGGCGGCGGTTCTGGAAACACCATATATTTT
size: once; D: .; J: TRBJ1-1; V: TRBV27; CDR3: CASTPRRGPNTEAFF; DNA: TGTGCCAGCACCCCCCGCCGGGGCCCGAACACTGAAGCTTTCTTT
size: .; D: .; J: TRBJ2-2; V: TRBV5-6; CDR3: CASSIRSYTGELFF; DNA: TGTGCCAGCAGCATTCGGAGCTACACCGGGGAGCTGTTTTTT
size: .; D: .; J: TRBJ2-7; V: TRBV5-6; CDR3: CASSRRRNPLLDEQYF; DNA: TGTGCCAGCAGTCGACGGCGGAATCCTCTCTTGGACGAGCAGTACTTC
size: .; D: .; J: TRBJ2-2; V: TRBV27; CDR3: CASSLKDHYTGELFF; DNA: TGTGCCAGCAGTTTAAAGGACCATTACACCGGGGAGCTGTTTTTT
size: .; D: TRBD1; J: TRBJ1-5; V: TRBV4-2; CDR3: CASSQTGFGNQPQHF; DNA: TGTGCCAGCAGCCAGACAGGGTTTGGGAATCAGCCCCAGCATTTT
size: once; D: .; J: TRBJ2-1; V: TRBV5-6; CDR3: CASSLVGSGSEQFF; DNA: TGTGCCAGCAGCTTGGTAGGCTCTGGTAGTGAGCAGTTCTTC
size: .; D: TRBD2; J: TRBJ2-1; V: TRBV6-1; CDR3: CASSGLAEYNEQFF; DNA: TGTGCCAGCAGTGGACTAGCGGAATACAATGAGCAGTTCTTC
size: .; D: TRBD1; J: TRBJ1-2; V: TRBV5-1; CDR3: CASSLKAGGISGYTF; DNA: TGCGCCAGCAGCTTGAAAGCAGGGGGTATATCTGGCTACACCTTC
size: few; D: TRBD2; J: TRBJ2-3; V: TRBV9; CDR3: CASSVSGGPTDTQYF; DNA: TGTGCCAGCAGCGTTAGCGGGGGCCCCACAGATACGCAGTATTTT
size: once; D: TRBD2; J: TRBJ2-1; V: TRBV7-8; CDR3: CASSLVGLAGGNEQFF; DNA: TGTGCCAGCAGCTTAGTAGGCCTAGCGGGAGGAAATGAGCAGTTCTTC
size: .; D: .; J: TRBJ2-5; V: TRBV14; CDR3: CASSQEETQYF; DNA: TGTGCCAGCAGCCAAGAGGAGACCCAGTACTTC
size: .; D: .; J: TRBJ1-2; V: TRBV4-1; CDR3: CASSQGVALSYGYTF; DNA: TGCGCCAGCAGCCAAGGGGTGGCGTTGAGCTATGGCTACACCTTC
size: once; D: TRBD1; J: TRBJ2-5; V: TRBV27; CDR3: CASSPDRVSQETQYF; DNA: TGTGCCAGCAGTCCGGACAGGGTTTCACAAGAGACCCAGTACTTC
size: .; D: TRBD1; J: TRBJ1-3; V: TRBV5-4; CDR3: CASSLRDSQRNTIYF; DNA: TGTGCCAGCAGCTTGAGGGACAGTCAGCGGAACACCATATATTTT